The entry below gives a single T cell receptor beta chain sequence along with its context. The germline V and J ends were trimmed by 3 bases and 6 bases, with 21 bases remaining between them. Per the germline V gene, CDR1 is LNHDA and CDR2 is SQIVND (reference sequence). The CDR3 spans 17 residues. These data originate in a study of blood T cell repertoires in COVID-19. Across the whole study: Material from acute and convalescent COVID-19 was sourced from the United States, Italy and Spain. PBMCs, B-cell-depleted T cells, or T cells were the source of the cDNA or gDNA that made up the material.

As handled by the study authors: Reference gene primer amplification in the assay estimated nucleated cell counts. TCRdb's copy holds only in-frame clones and misses some; the assay was immunoSEQ multiplex PCR. V and J calls and clone size follow that table, whereas D and trimming were derived from the DNA. The table lists around 130,000 clones, about four fifths of them singletons, with 16% in the top ten. This receptor was taken from a man aged 55 to 70 with active or convalescent COVID-19. This chain uses TRBV19 with TRBJ1-5; D gene ambiguous. The sequenced sample was peripheral blood. CDR3 in DNA: TGTGCCAGTAGTATCCTGGGGAGGGTAAGGCTCGGTCAGCCCCAGCATTTT. Translated: CASSILGRVRLGQPQHF.